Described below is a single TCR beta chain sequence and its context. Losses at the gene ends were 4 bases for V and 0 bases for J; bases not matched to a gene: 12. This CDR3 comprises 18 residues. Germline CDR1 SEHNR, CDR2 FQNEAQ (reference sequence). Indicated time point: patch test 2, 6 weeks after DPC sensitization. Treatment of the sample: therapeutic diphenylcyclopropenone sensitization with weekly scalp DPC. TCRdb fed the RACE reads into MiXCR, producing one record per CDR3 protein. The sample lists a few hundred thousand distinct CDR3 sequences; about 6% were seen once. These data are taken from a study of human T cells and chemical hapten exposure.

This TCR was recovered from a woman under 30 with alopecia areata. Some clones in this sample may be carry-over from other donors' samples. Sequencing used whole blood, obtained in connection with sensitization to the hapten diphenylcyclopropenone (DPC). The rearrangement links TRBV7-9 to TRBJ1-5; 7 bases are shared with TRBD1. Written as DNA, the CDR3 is TGTGCCAGCAGCTGGGGACAGTATTTTTGTGGTAGCAATCAGCCCCAGCATTTT. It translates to CASSWGQYFCGSNQPQHF. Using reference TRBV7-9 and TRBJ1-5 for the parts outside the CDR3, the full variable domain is DTGVSQNPRHKITKRGQNVTFRCDPISEHNRLYWYRQTLGQGPEFLTYFQNEAQLEKSRLLSDRFSAERPKGSFSTLEIQRTEQGDSAMYLCASSWGQYFCGSNQPQHFGDGTRLSIL.